The 18 T cell receptor beta chains below were found in one sample sequenced in a study of blood T cell repertoires in COVID-19 (dated by TCRdb to the early 2020s). Library generation was performed with the immunoSEQ multiplex PCR assay. In TCRdb, the immuneACCESS table is reduced to in-frame sequences with V and J assigned. These tables do not hold every clone; where another copy was compared, an unresolved V gene accounts for under half, and the others remain unexplained. The sample table contains approximately 250,000 clones; only one count was recorded for over 65% of them. About 5% of the sample rests with the top ten. The specimen sequenced was peripheral blood. These receptors were collected from a man between 60 and 70 years old who had recovered from COVID-19.

The CDR3 sequence: CASSPRLAGPNEQFF. In nucleotides, the CDR3 is TGCGCCAGCAGCCCCCGACTAGCGGGGCCCAATGAGCAGTTCTTC. The rearrangement uses TRBV4-1 and TRBJ2-1; the match to TRBD2 covers 11 bases. The CDR3 is made up of 15 amino acids. V was clipped by 4 bases and J by 6 bases; unmatched bases: 5. Germline CDR1 is MGHRA and CDR2 is YSYEKL.

The chain couples TRBV5-5 to TRBJ1-2, with a weak D call TRBD1 (5 bases). Trimming took 4 bases from V and 4 from J, leaving 8 bases between them. Germline lookup yields CDR1 SGHKS and CDR2 YYEKEE (reference sequence). The CDR3 runs 12 residues. This chain's CDR3 is CASSPDTYGYTF. In DNA, the CDR3 is TGTGCCAGCAGCCCGGACACCTATGGCTACACCTTC.

V gene TRBV20-1 combines with J gene TRBJ2-2; no definite D call. The germline V gene has CDR1 DFQATT and CDR2 SNEGSKA (reference sequence). V was trimmed by 3 bases and J by 3 bases, leaving 8 bases between them. CDR3 length equals 13 residues. The CDR3 nucleotides read TGCAGTGCTAGTTTAGTCGACACCGGGGAGCTGTTTTTT. Its protein product is CSASLVDTGELFF.

Only a few counts were recorded for this clone. This sequence joins TRBV7-9 and TRBJ1-1; a possible D gene is TRBD1 (5 bases). Germline V gene sequence: CDR1 SEHNR, CDR2 FQNEAQ (reference sequence). V lost 1 base and J 10 bases, leaving 16 bases between the germline ends. This CDR3 is 14 amino acids long. The DNA of the CDR3 is TGTGCCAGCAGCTTAGACCGCCTCGGGGGGTCAGCTTTCTTT. As protein: CASSLDRLGGSAFF.

The rearrangement links TRBV19 to TRBJ2-5; TRBD1 agrees at 9 bases. Trimming took 5 bases from V and 5 from J; bases not matched to a gene: 12. Germline V CDR1 and CDR2: LNHDA, SQIVND (reference sequence). The CDR3 contains 16 residues. The CDR3 is CASSPGGTGSRETQYF. DNA for the CDR3: TGTGCCAGTAGTCCCGGCGGGACAGGGAGTAGGGAGACCCAGTACTTC.

The chain couples TRBV19 to TRBJ1-5, with D unclear. The CDR3 extends over 14 amino acids. V lost 3 bases and J lost 10, with 16 bases in between. Germline CDR1 and CDR2: LNHDA and SQIVND (reference sequence). CDR3 protein: CASSILGRGGPQHF. In nucleotides, the CDR3 is TGTGCCAGTAGTATCCTCGGGAGAGGAGGCCCCCAGCATTTT.

This clone was counted a few times. As DNA, the CDR3 is TGTGCCAGCAGCTTGGGCAGGGTAGCTCAGCCCCAGCATTTT. Translating it yields CASSLGRVAQPQHF. The chain links TRBV5-6 to TRBJ1-5; TRBD1 is a possible D gene (5 bases). Germline V CDR1 and CDR2: SGHDT, YYEEEE. Trimming pared 0 bases from V and 6 bases from J, leaving 10 bases between. This CDR3 is 14 amino acids long.

The sample holds one count of this clone. The chain employs TRBV4-1 and TRBJ2-1; D gene uncertain. This CDR3 has 14 amino acids. Trimming took off 0 bases at V and 2 bases at J, with 5 bases between the two ends. Germline CDR1 and CDR2: MGHRA and YSYEKL. The CDR3 sequence: CASSQDTTYNEQFF. DNA for the CDR3: TGCGCCAGCAGCCAAGATACAACCTACAATGAGCAGTTCTTC.

The chain recombines TRBV6-5 with TRBJ1-4, with 7 bases lining up with TRBD1. With V trimmed by 2 bases and J by 5 bases, 5 bases remained unmatched. The CDR3 has 15 residues. Looked up from germline, CDR1 is MNHEY and CDR2 is SVGAGI. CDR3: CASSYDRAGNEKLFF. As DNA, the CDR3 is TGTGCCAGCAGTTACGACAGGGCAGGAAATGAAAAACTGTTTTTT.

This chain uses TRBV29-1 with TRBJ2-7; D not certain. Germline V gene lookup returns CDR1 SQVTM and CDR2 ANQGSEA. V gave up 4 bases and J gave up 7 bases, with 14 bases separating them. The length of the CDR3 is 12 residues. The CDR3: CSVGGPALEQYF. CDR3 in DNA: TGCAGCGTTGGAGGCCCGGCTCTAGAGCAGTACTTC.

V usage is TRBV4-1 and J usage is TRBJ2-5; 7 bases fit TRBD2. The CDR3 covers 16 residues. The germline gives CDR1 MGHRA, CDR2 YSYEKL. The V segment lost 1 base and the J segment 5 bases; nucleotides outside the gene matches: 10. The CDR3 DNA is TGCGCCAGCAGCCAAGGCTGGGGGGGATCGCAGGAGACCCAGTACTTC. This gives the protein CASSQGWGGSQETQYF.

This chain connects TRBV5-3 to TRBJ2-7, with TRBD1 matching 10 bases. TRBV5-3 is annotated as an ORF whose role is uncertain. The CDR3 consists of 19 residues. V trimming: 0 bases; J trimming: 3 bases; junction bases outside the gene matches: 15. The CDR3 nucleotides read TGTGCCAGAAGCTTGGTCCTTTACCGGGACAGGGGAGGACACTACGAGCAGTACTTC. This encodes CARSLVLYRDRGGHYEQYF.

The chain joins TRBV7-2 to TRBJ2-5, with TRBD2 matching over 9 bases. The CDR3 extends over 16 amino acids. V trimming: 5 bases; J trimming: 2 bases; junction bases outside the gene matches: 9. Germline-derived CDR1 and CDR2 are SGHTA and FQGNSA. The CDR3 loop is CASSPRRLAGQETQYF. In nucleotides, the CDR3 is TGTGCCAGCAGCCCACGGCGGCTAGCGGGACAAGAGACCCAGTACTTC.

The chain recombines TRBV19 with TRBJ2-3, with TRBD2 matching over 9 bases. V shed 9 bases and J 0 bases; nucleotides not matched to a gene: 4. Germline V CDR1 and CDR2: LNHDA, SQIVND (reference sequence). The CDR3 contains 14 residues. In DNA, the CDR3 is TGTGCCAGCAATAGCGGGGGTAGCACAGATACGCAGTATTTT. It translates to CASNSGGSTDTQYF.

V is TRBV30 and J is TRBJ2-7; possible D gene TRBD2, 6 bases. CDR3 length: 14 residues. Trimming shortened V by 0 bases and J by 4 bases, and 13 bases separated the two germline ends. The V gene's germline CDR1 is GTSNPN and CDR2 SVGIG (reference sequence). CDR3 DNA: TGTGCCTGGAGTGTACGGGGGTTGCGGTACGAGCAGTACTTC. Residues: CAWSVRGLRYEQYF.

The genes are TRBV7-9 and TRBJ2-2; 11 bases agree with TRBD2. This CDR3 spans 17 amino acids. V shed 5 bases, J shed 1 base, and the junction held 6 bases outside the gene matches. Germline loops: CDR1 SEHNR, CDR2 FQNEAQ (reference sequence). CDR3 nucleotides: TGTGCCAGCAGCCCAACTAGCGGGGGTTTGAACACCGGGGAGCTGTTTTTT. Translated, it gives CASSPTSGGLNTGELFF. Using reference TRBV7-9 and TRBJ2-2 for the parts outside the CDR3, the full variable domain is DTGVSQNPRHKITKRGQNVTFRCDPISEHNRLYWYRQTLGQGPEFLTYFQNEAQLEKSRLLSDRFSAERPKGSFSTLEIQRTEQGDSAMYLCASSPTSGGLNTGELFFGEGSRLTVL.

The chain recombines TRBV6-5 with TRBJ2-5, with 10 bases fitting TRBD2. CDR1 MNHEY and CDR2 SVGAGI come from the germline V gene. Trimming took 6 bases from V and 5 from J; bases not matched to a gene: 9. CDR3 length: 15 residues. CDR3 in DNA: TGTGCCAGCAGATCAGCGGGGGGGCTTGGGGAGACCCAGTACTTC. Translated, it gives CASRSAGGLGETQYF.

The rearrangement uses TRBV5-4 and TRBJ1-4; D unclear. Trimming removed 0 bases at V and 1 base at J, with 10 bases between. Germline CDR1 reads SGHNT; CDR2 reads YYREEE (reference sequence). The CDR3 is 16 amino acids. The CDR3 nucleotides read TGTGCCAGCAGCTTGGGGCGACTGGGAACTAATGAAAAACTGTTTTTT. Its protein is CASSLGRLGTNEKLFF.